Listed here are 5 T cell receptor beta chains from one sample, sequenced in a study of T cell repertoires in cytomegalovirus infection. TCRdb processed the reads anew with MiXCR; each CDR3 protein has one entry. The table shows approximately 180,000 distinct CDR3 sequences, with about a sixth occurring only once. The sequencing sample was made of CD8+ T cells from PBMCs. The receptors were sampled from a human donor in good health (CMV status not recorded). Some clones in this sample may be carry-over from other donors' samples.

The rearrangement joins TRBV28 to TRBJ2-6; D unclear. Germline V CDR1 and CDR2: MDHEN, SYDVKM. Trimming stripped 5 bases from V and 4 bases from J, with 12 bases between. This CDR3 contains 15 residues. CDR3: CASSALSEGANVLTF. CDR3 in DNA: TGTGCCAGCAGTGCCCTATCGGAAGGGGCCAACGTCCTGACTTTC.

This chain joins TRBV28 and TRBJ2-5, with 11 bases aligning to TRBD2. This CDR3 spans 16 amino acids. V shed 3 bases, J shed 5 bases, and the junction held 8 bases outside the gene matches. Germline values: CDR1 MDHEN, CDR2 SYDVKM. Here the CDR3 DNA reads TGTGCCAGCAGTTTCGAACTAGCGGGGGTCGGGGAGACCCAGTACTTC. It codes for CASSFELAGVGETQYF. Filled out from reference TRBV28 and TRBJ2-5, the complete variable domain reads DVKVTQSSRYLVKRTGEKVFLECVQDMDHENMFWYRQDPGLGLRLIYFSYDVKMKEKGDIPEGYSVSREKKERFSLILESASTNQTSMYLCASSFELAGVGETQYFGPGTRLLVL.

This clonotype was seen a handful of times. The V call is TRBV20-1, the J call TRBJ1-4, with D uncertain. V was clipped by 7 bases and J by 3 bases, with 9 bases between them. The CDR3 spans 12 residues. Germline assignment: CDR1 DFQATT and CDR2 SNEGSKA (reference sequence). Here the CDR3 reads CSVLPPNEKLFF. The CDR3 coding sequence is TGCAGTGTCCTGCCTCCTAATGAAAAACTGTTTTTT.

The genes are TRBV10-3 and TRBJ1-1; possibly TRBD1 for D (6 bases). Trimming left V 5 bases short and J 7 bases short, with 8 bases between. The CDR3 has 11 residues. The germline CDR1 and CDR2 sequences are ENHRY and SYGVKD. As DNA, the CDR3 is TGTGCCATCAGTCCAGGGGATGAAGCTTTCTTT. Translating gives CAISPGDEAFF.

The chain combines TRBV4-1 with TRBJ1-5; TRBD1 matches at 8 bases. V shed 2 bases, J shed 7 bases, and the junction held 4 bases outside the gene matches. Per the germline V gene, CDR1 is MGHRA and CDR2 is YSYEKL. The CDR3 length is 14 residues. The CDR3 bases are TGCGCCAGCAGCCAACACCAGGGGGCCCAGCCCCAGCATTTT. Translating gives CASSQHQGAQPQHF.